The 3 T cell receptor beta chains below were found in one sample sequenced in a study of human T cells and chemical hapten exposure. MiXCR, run by TCRdb on the RACE reads, gives a single entry per CDR3 protein. The table shows around 190,000 distinct CDR3 sequences, with 20% to 25% occurring only once. Specified time point: patch test 1, 2 weeks after DPC sensitization. Treatment defined: therapeutic diphenylcyclopropenone sensitization with weekly scalp DPC. The specimen was whole blood, collected in connection with sensitization to the hapten diphenylcyclopropenone (DPC). These receptors were taken from a woman between 50 and 59 years old with alopecia areata. Some clones in this sample may be carry-over from other donors' samples.

This sequence joins TRBV5-1 and TRBJ2-1, with D tentatively TRBD2 (5 bases). V was trimmed by 4 bases and J by 7 bases, leaving 12 bases between them. The length of the CDR3 is 13 residues. CDR1 is SGHRS, CDR2 YFSETQ, per germline. In nucleotides, the CDR3 is TGCGCCAGCAGCAAACCTGAGGGAAATGAGCAGTTCTTC. It yields the protein CASSKPEGNEQFF. The variable domain in full, completed from reference TRBV5-1 and TRBJ2-1, reads KAGVTQTPRYLIKTRGQQVTLSCSPISGHRSVSWYQQTPGQGLQFLFEYFSETQRNKGNFPGRFSGRQFSNSRSEMNVSTLELGDSALYLCASSKPEGNEQFFGPGTRLTVL.

This clonotype has only a few counts. The chain uses TRBV20-1 and TRBJ2-7; D may match TRBD1 or TRBD2 (6 bases each). CDR1 and CDR2 (germline): DFQATT, SNEGSKA (reference sequence). The ends were cut back, 3 bases at V and 7 bases at J, with 19 bases in the middle. This CDR3 is built from 14 residues. The CDR3 DNA is TGCAGTGCTAGTAGCCCAGGGGAGGCTCGGGAGCAGTACTTC. It is translated as CSASSPGEAREQYF.

Only a few counts were recorded for this clonotype. V is TRBV12-3 or TRBV12-4 and J is TRBJ2-7; a weak D match, TRBD2 (6 bases). This CDR3 has 14 amino acids. V lost 2 bases to trimming and J lost 4 bases, with 12 bases between them. In nucleotides, the CDR3 is TGTGCCAGCAGTTTACGGGACTCCCGTTACGAGCAGTACTTC. Translating gives CASSLRDSRYEQYF.